One and the same sample provided the 8 T cell receptor beta chains below, sequenced in a study of blood T cells in healthy people across ages. Together with a sample-barcoded 5' primer, a J-beta primer mix was included in a second PCR lasting about 6 to 11 cycles. TCRdb itself ran the 5' RACE reads through MiXCR, one entry per CDR3 protein. The data contain about 930,000 distinct CDR3 sequences, 25% to 35% of them singletons. This sample also belongs to another study, concerning T cells of mothers and their children.

Sequencing was carried out using blood. All receptors derive from a woman in her thirties or forties in good health.

This clonotype was seen ten or more times. The chain recombines TRBV12-5 with TRBJ1-2; 7 bases fit TRBD1. CDR1 is LGHNT, CDR2 FRNRAP, per germline. This CDR3 spans 15 amino acids. The V segment lost 5 bases and the J segment 6 bases; nucleotides outside the gene matches: 12. CDR3 residues: CASGPSRDSANGYTF. DNA for the CDR3: TGTGCTAGTGGTCCGTCTCGGGACAGCGCCAATGGCTACACCTTC.

The chain links TRBV20-1 to TRBJ2-5; D unclear. This CDR3 has 11 amino acids. The V and J ends lost 3 bases and 3 bases respectively, with 5 bases between them. Germline V gene lookup returns CDR1 DFQATT and CDR2 SNEGSKA (reference sequence). The CDR3 DNA sequence: TGCAGTGCTAGCGAGGAAGAGACCCAGTACTTC. This encodes CSASEEETQYF.

The rearrangement links TRBV20-1 to TRBJ1-2; 8 bases line up with TRBD1. V shed 6 bases, J shed 7 bases, and the junction held 10 bases outside the gene matches. CDR1 is DFQATT and CDR2 is SNEGSKA in the germline V gene (reference sequence). CDR3 length equals 13 residues. This chain's CDR3 is CSAQRRQGSGYTF. DNA of the CDR3: TGCAGTGCCCAAAGGAGACAGGGGTCTGGCTACACCTTC.

This clonotype was recorded a few times. The chain combines TRBV24-1 with TRBJ2-3; D unresolved. CDR3 size: 14 residues. Trimming left V 7 bases short and J 5 bases short, with 15 bases between. The germline gives CDR1 KGHDR, CDR2 SFDVKD. This CDR3 is CATSLLGDGDTQYF. The CDR3, as DNA: TGTGCCACCAGCCTTTTGGGCGATGGAGATACGCAGTATTTT.

The rearrangement joins TRBV18 to TRBJ2-7; D is perhaps TRBD2 (5 bases). The CDR3 is 14 residues long. The V end lost 3 bases, the J end lost 0 bases, and 9 bases lay between the germline ends. Germline values: CDR1 KGHSH, CDR2 LQKENI. The CDR3 coding sequence is TGTGCCAGCTCACCGAGGGCAGACTCCTACGAGCAGTACTTC. Translating gives CASSPRADSYEQYF.

V gene TRBV20-1 combines with J gene TRBJ1-1; unclear D gene. The CDR3 has 13 amino acids. The V end lost 0 bases, the J end lost 0 bases, and 5 bases lay between the germline ends. Germline CDR1 DFQATT, CDR2 SNEGSKA (reference sequence). This CDR3 is CSARDVVNTEAFF. CDR3 DNA sequence: TGCAGTGCTAGAGACGTGGTGAACACTGAAGCTTTCTTT.

This clonotype was seen more than once but under ten times. The chain carries TRBV7-9 and TRBJ2-4; 9 positions match TRBD1. The junction had 8 bases not matched to a gene; V was cut back by 6 bases and J by 5 bases. The CDR3 loop spans 15 amino acids. Germline V gene sequence: CDR1 SEHNR, CDR2 FQNEAQ (reference sequence). The DNA for the CDR3 is TGTGCCAGCAGTCCTCGGGACAGGGAAGAAAACATTCAGTACTTC. It translates to CASSPRDREENIQYF. Full variable domain (outside the CDR3, taken from reference TRBV7-9 and TRBJ2-4): DTGVSQNPRHKITKRGQNVTFRCDPISEHNRLYWYRQTLGQGPEFLTYFQNEAQLEKSRLLSDRFSAERPKGSFSTLEIQRTEQGDSAMYLCASSPRDREENIQYFGAGTRLSVL.

V gene TRBV12-3 or TRBV12-4 combines with J gene TRBJ2-3, with TRBD2 as a possible D gene (5 bases). V was trimmed by 7 bases and J by 5 bases, leaving 16 bases between them. The CDR3 loop spans 14 amino acids. CDR3 protein: CASTRGSAGDTQYF. CDR3 bases: TGTGCCAGCACCCGGGGTAGTGCGGGAGATACGCAGTATTTT.